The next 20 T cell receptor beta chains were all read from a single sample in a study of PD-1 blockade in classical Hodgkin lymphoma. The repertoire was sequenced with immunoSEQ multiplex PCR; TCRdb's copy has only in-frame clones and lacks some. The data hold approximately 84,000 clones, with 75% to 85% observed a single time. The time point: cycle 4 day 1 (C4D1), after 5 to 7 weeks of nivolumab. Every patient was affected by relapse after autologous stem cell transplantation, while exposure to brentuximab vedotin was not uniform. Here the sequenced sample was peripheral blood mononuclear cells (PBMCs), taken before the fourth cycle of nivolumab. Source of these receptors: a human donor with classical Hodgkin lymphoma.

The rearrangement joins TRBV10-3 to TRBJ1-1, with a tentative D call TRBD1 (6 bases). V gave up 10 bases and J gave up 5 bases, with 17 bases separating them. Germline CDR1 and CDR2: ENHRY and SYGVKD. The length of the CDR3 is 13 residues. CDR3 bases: TGTGCCAGCACTGGGGGGGCAGGGACTGAAGCTTTCTTT. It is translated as CASTGGAGTEAFF.

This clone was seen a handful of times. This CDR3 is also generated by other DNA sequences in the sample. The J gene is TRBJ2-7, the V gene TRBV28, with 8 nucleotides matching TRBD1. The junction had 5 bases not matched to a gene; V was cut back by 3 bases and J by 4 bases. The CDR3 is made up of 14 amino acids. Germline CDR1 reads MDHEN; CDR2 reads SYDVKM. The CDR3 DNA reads TGTGCCAGCAGTTTGCCCGGGACAGGTTACGAGCAGTACTTC. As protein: CASSLPGTGYEQYF. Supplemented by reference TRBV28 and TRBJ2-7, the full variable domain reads DVKVTQSSRYLVKRTGEKVFLECVQDMDHENMFWYRQDPGLGLRLIYFSYDVKMKEKGDIPEGYSVSREKKERFSLILESASTNQTSMYLCASSLPGTGYEQYFGPGTRLTVT.

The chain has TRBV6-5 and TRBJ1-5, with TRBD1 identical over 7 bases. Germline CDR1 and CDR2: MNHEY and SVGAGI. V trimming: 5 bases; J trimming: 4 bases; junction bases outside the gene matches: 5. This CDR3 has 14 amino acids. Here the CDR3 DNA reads TGTGCCAGCAGTCCGAACAGGGGAAATCAGCCCCAGCATTTT. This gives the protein CASSPNRGNQPQHF.

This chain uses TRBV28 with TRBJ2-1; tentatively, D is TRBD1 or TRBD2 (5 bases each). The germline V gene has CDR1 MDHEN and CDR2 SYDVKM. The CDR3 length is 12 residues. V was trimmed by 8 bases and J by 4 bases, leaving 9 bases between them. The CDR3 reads CASRGPYNEQFF. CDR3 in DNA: TGTGCCAGCCGGGGACCATACAATGAGCAGTTCTTC.

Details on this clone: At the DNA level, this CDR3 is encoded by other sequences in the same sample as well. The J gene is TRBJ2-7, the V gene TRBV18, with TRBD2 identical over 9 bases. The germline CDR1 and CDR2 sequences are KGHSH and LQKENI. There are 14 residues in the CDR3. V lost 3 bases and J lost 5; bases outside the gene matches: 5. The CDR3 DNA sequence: TGTGCCAGCTCACCCTTAGCGGGAGCTAACGAGCAGTACTTC. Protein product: CASSPLAGANEQYF.

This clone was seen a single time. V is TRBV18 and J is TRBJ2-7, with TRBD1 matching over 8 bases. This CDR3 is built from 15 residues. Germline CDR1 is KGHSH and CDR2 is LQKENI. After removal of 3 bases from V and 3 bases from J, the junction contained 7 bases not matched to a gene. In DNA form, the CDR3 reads TGTGCCAGCTCACCGCAGGGACAGGCAGTCTACGAGCAGTACTTC. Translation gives CASSPQGQAVYEQYF.

CDR3 coding DNA: TGCGCCAGCAGCCAAGACACGGCCCTCAGGGAGCAGTTCTTC. Protein product: CASSQDTALREQFF. The genes are TRBV4-3 and TRBJ2-1, with no clear D. Germline lookup yields CDR1 LGHNA and CDR2 YSLEER. V dropped 0 bases and J dropped 10 bases, with 13 bases sitting between them. CDR3 size: 14 residues.

CDR3 nucleotide sequence: TGTGCCAGCAGCTCACAAGGCCAAGAGACCCAGTACTTC. Protein: CASSSQGQETQYF. The chain carries TRBV11-3 and TRBJ2-5; D is uncertain. This CDR3 contains 13 residues. V lost 4 bases, J lost 1 base, and 7 bases lay in between. Germline-derived CDR1 and CDR2 are SGHNT and YENEEA.

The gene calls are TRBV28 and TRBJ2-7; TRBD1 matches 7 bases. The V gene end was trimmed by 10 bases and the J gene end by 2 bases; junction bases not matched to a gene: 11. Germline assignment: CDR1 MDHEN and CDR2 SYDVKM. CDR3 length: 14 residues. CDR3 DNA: TGTGCCACCCAAGGCCCGGGACAGACCTACGAGCAGTACTTC. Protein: CATQGPGQTYEQYF.

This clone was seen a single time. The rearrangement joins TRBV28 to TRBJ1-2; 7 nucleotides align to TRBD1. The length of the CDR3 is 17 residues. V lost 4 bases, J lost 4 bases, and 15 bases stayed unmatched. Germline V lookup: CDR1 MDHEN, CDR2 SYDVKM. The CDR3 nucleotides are TGTGCCAGCAGTTCTCCGATACCGGGACAGCTTACCTATGGCTACACCTTC. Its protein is CASSSPIPGQLTYGYTF.

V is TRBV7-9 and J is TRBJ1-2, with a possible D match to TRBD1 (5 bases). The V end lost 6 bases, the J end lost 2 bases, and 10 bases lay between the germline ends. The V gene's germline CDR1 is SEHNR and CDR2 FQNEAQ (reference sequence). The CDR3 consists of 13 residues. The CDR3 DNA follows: TGTGCCAGCAGTAATGGACACAACTATGGCTACACCTTC. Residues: CASSNGHNYGYTF.

CDR3 in amino acids: CASSLILAGGGPNEQFF. CDR3 coding DNA: TGTGCCAGCAGCTTAATACTAGCGGGAGGCGGTCCCAATGAGCAGTTCTTC. J is TRBJ2-1 and V is TRBV7-6; 12 bases agree with TRBD2. The CDR3 runs to 17 residues. Germline V gene lookup returns CDR1 SGHVS and CDR2 FNYEAQ. The junction had 8 bases not matched to a gene; V was cut back by 2 bases and J by 6 bases.

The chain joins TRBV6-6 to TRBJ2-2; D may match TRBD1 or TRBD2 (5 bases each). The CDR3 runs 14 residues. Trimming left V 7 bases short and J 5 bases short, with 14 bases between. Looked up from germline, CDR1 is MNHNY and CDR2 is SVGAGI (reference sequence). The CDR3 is CASTSRDGTGELFF. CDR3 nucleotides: TGTGCCAGCACCTCGAGGGACGGGACCGGGGAGCTGTTTTTT.

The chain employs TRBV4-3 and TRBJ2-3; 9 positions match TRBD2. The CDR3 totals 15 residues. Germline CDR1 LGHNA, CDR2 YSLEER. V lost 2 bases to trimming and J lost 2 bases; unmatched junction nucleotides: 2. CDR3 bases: TGCGCCAGCAGCCAACTAGCGGGGAACACAGATACGCAGTATTTT. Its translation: CASSQLAGNTDTQYF.

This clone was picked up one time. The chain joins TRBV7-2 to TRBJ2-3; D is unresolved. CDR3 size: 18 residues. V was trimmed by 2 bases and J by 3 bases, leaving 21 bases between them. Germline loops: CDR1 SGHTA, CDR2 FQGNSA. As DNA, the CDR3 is TGTGCCAGCAGCTTAACGCGGCGGATCGGTGTGGGTACAGATACGCAGTATTTT. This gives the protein CASSLTRRIGVGTDTQYF.

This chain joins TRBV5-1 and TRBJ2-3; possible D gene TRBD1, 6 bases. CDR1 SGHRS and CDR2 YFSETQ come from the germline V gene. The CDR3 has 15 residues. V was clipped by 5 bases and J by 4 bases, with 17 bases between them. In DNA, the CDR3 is TGCGCCAGCAGGTGGTCAGGGGCAGGCCCAGATACGCAGTATTTT. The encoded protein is CASRWSGAGPDTQYF. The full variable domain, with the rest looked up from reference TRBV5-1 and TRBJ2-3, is KAGVTQTPRYLIKTRGQQVTLSCSPISGHRSVSWYQQTPGQGLQFLFEYFSETQRNKGNFPGRFSGRQFSNSRSEMNVSTLELGDSALYLCASRWSGAGPDTQYFGPGTRLTVL.

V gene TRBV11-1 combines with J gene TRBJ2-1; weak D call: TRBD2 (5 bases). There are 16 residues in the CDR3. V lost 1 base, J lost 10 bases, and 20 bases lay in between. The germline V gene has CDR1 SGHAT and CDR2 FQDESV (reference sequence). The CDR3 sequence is CASSLGVVGWPGEQFF. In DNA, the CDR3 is TGTGCCAGCAGCTTAGGAGTTGTGGGCTGGCCGGGGGAGCAGTTCTTC.

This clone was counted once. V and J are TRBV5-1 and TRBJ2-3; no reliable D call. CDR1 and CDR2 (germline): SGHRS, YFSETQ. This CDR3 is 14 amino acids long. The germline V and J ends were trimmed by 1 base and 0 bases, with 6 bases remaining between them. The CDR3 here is CASSLSQSTDTQYF. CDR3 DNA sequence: TGCGCCAGCAGCTTGAGTCAGAGCACAGATACGCAGTATTTT.

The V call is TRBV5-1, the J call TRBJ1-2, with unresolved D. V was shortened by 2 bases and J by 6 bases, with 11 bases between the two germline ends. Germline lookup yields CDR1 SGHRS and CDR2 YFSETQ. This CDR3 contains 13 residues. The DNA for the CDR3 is TGCGCCAGCAGCTTAGAGGGTGGGGATGGCTACACCTTC. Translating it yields CASSLEGGDGYTF. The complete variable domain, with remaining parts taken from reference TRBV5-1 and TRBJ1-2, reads KAGVTQTPRYLIKTRGQQVTLSCSPISGHRSVSWYQQTPGQGLQFLFEYFSETQRNKGNFPGRFSGRQFSNSRSEMNVSTLELGDSALYLCASSLEGGDGYTFGSGTRLTVV.

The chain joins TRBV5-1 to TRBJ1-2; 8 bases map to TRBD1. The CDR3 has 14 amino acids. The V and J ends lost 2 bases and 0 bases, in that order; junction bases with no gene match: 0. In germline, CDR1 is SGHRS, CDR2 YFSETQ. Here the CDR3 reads CASSLQGANYGYTF. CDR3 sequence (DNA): TGCGCCAGCAGCTTACAGGGGGCTAACTATGGCTACACCTTC.